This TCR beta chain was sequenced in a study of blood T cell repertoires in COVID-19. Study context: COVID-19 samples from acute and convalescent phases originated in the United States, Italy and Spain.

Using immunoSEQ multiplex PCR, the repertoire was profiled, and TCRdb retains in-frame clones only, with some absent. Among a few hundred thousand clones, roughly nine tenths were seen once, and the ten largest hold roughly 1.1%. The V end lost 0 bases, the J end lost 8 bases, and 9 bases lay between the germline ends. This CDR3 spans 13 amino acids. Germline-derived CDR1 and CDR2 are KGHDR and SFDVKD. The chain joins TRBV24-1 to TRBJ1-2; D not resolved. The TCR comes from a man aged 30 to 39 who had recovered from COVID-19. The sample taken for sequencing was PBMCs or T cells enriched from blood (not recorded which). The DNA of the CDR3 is TGTGCCACCAGTGATTTGACGGGGAGAGGCTACACCTTC. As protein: CATSDLTGRGYTF.